These 5 T cell receptor beta chains share one sample of origin, sequenced in a study of shared clonotypes between healthy human individuals. Clones were sequenced by immunoSEQ multiplex PCR, and TCRdb holds only the in-frame ones, with some missing. The sample comprises some 2,500,000 clones, about nine tenths of which are singletons, and 0.37% rests with the top ten. The sequenced sample was naive CD4+ T cells from PBMCs. Subset here: CD45RA+ positively selected. The receptors come from a man aged 18 to 29 in good health. Some clones in this sample may be carry-over from other donors' samples.

The chain uses TRBV28 and TRBJ2-7; D is undetermined. The CDR3 totals 12 residues. V was clipped by 6 bases and J by 1 base, with 7 bases between them. CDR1 and CDR2 (germline): MDHEN, SYDVKM. Here the CDR3 reads CASRYQSYEQYF. The CDR3 DNA sequence: TGTGCCAGCAGATACCAGTCCTACGAGCAGTACTTC.

The J gene is TRBJ2-3, the V gene TRBV7-9; TRBD1 aligns across 10 bases. CDR1 is SEHNR and CDR2 is FQNEAQ in the germline V gene (reference sequence). The V gene end was trimmed by 5 bases and the J gene end by 5 bases; junction bases not matched to a gene: 7. This CDR3 is 15 amino acids long. CDR3 DNA sequence: TGTGCCAGCAGCGTTCCCGGACAGGGGGAAGATACGCAGTATTTT. This gives the protein CASSVPGQGEDTQYF.

V is TRBV7-8 and J is TRBJ2-3, with 7 bases lining up with TRBD2. The CDR3 has 15 residues. Unmatched junction bases numbered 5, after V lost 5 bases and J lost 0 bases. Germline V gives CDR1 SGHVS, CDR2 FQNEAQ. In DNA form, the CDR3 reads TGTGCCAGCAGCACTAGCGCTTTTAGCACAGATACGCAGTATTTT. This sequence encodes CASSTSAFSTDTQYF.

This chain links TRBV5-1 with TRBJ2-2; D gene unclear. The V gene's germline CDR1 is SGHRS and CDR2 YFSETQ. V shed 3 bases and J shed 3 bases, with 9 bases lying between them. The CDR3 length is 14 residues. The CDR3 DNA sequence: TGCGCCAGCAGCTCCACACCACACACCGGGGAGCTGTTTTTT. Amino acid sequence: CASSSTPHTGELFF.

Turning to this clone: Different DNA sequences within this sample yield the same CDR3. The rearrangement uses TRBV27 and TRBJ2-3, with D unclear. Germline CDR1 MNHEY, CDR2 SMNVEV (reference sequence). CDR3 length: 13 amino acids. The V end lost 2 bases, the J end lost 3 bases, and 6 bases lay between the germline ends. CDR3 sequence reads: CASSLVGTDTQYF. CDR3 DNA sequence: TGTGCCAGCAGTTTAGTCGGGACAGATACGCAGTATTTT.